The 10 T cell receptor beta chains listed next were all sequenced from one sample in a study of cytomegalovirus exposure and HLA in healthy donors. The assay was immunoSEQ multiplex PCR, and TCRdb's table has in-frame clones only and misses some. The repertoire includes about 150,000 clones, over 90% of them detected once, and approximately 2% sits in the top ten. The sample was PBMCs. The receptors here all came from a man younger than 35 in good health and CMV-seropositive.

This clone was seen more than once but under ten times. The chain is built from TRBV13 and TRBJ2-5, with TRBD1 matching over 9 bases. Germline CDR1 is PRHDT and CDR2 is FYEKMQ (reference sequence). CDR3 size: 16 residues. Trimming took 4 bases from V and 5 from J; bases not matched to a gene: 11. CDR3 region: CASSYRTGTGMETQYF. CDR3 nucleotides: TGTGCCAGCAGCTACCGCACCGGGACAGGGATGGAGACCCAGTACTTC.

J is TRBJ1-2 and V is TRBV6-5, with a tentative D call TRBD1 (6 bases). The V gene's germline CDR1 is MNHEY and CDR2 SVGAGI. V lost 1 base to trimming and J lost 8 bases, with 11 bases between them. The CDR3 extends over 13 amino acids. CDR3 sequence: CASSYYGGRGYTF. CDR3 sequence (DNA): TGTGCCAGCAGTTACTATGGGGGCAGGGGCTACACCTTC.

This clone was observed a single time. This chain connects TRBV19 to TRBJ1-5, with D unresolved. V was trimmed by 5 bases and J by 4 bases, leaving 18 bases between them. CDR1 is LNHDA and CDR2 is SQIVND in the germline V gene (reference sequence). There are 16 residues in the CDR3. Here the CDR3 DNA reads TGTGCCAGTAGTCCCCCGTCCGGTGGCGGTAATCAGCCCCAGCATTTT. Translation gives CASSPPSGGGNQPQHF.

This clone was seen only once. This chain connects TRBV7-3 to TRBJ2-2; 10 positions agree with TRBD2. The trim removed 2 bases at V and 8 bases at J, leaving 8 bases unmatched. Germline loops: CDR1 SGHTA, CDR2 FQGTGA. CDR3 size: 16 residues. CDR3 residues: CASSLDLAGVSGELFF. CDR3 nucleotide sequence: TGTGCCAGCAGCTTAGATCTAGCGGGAGTGTCTGGGGAGCTGTTTTTT.

J is TRBJ2-5 and V is TRBV6-1; D is undetermined. V was trimmed by 2 bases and J by 4 bases, leaving 14 bases between them. Per the germline V gene, CDR1 is MNHNS and CDR2 is SASEGT. This CDR3 contains 15 residues. CDR3 nucleotides: TGTGCCAGCAGTGAAAAGTCTAGAATCACAGAGACCCAGTACTTC. This translates into CASSEKSRITETQYF.

J is TRBJ2-6 and V is TRBV29-1, with D perhaps matching TRBD1 (6 bases). The germline gives CDR1 SQVTM, CDR2 ANQGSEA. This CDR3 is 14 amino acids long. V was clipped by 5 bases and J by 4 bases, with 12 bases between them. CDR3 in DNA: TGCAGCGTTACACAGGGTTCGGGGGCCAACGTCCTGACTTTC. Translating it yields CSVTQGSGANVLTF. The variable domain in full, completed from reference TRBV29-1 and TRBJ2-6, reads SAVISQKPSRDICQRGTSLTIQCQVDSQVTMMFWYRQQPGQSLTLIATANQGSEATYESGFVIDKFPISRPNLTFSTLTVSNMSPEDSSIYLCSVTQGSGANVLTFGAGSRLTVL.

In this sample, this clone turned up once. As DNA, the CDR3 is TGCGCCAGCAGCGGGGTGGGAGTTCAAGAGACCCAGTACTTC. Translating gives CASSGVGVQETQYF. The chain couples TRBV10-2 to TRBJ2-5; the D gene is possibly TRBD2 (5 bases). Trimming cost V 6 bases and J 2 bases, with 13 bases left between them. CDR1 is WSHSY, CDR2 SAAADI, per germline. The CDR3 covers 14 residues.

The gene calls are TRBV7-9 and TRBJ2-6, with 9 nucleotides matching TRBD1. V trimming: 5 bases; J trimming: 4 bases; junction bases outside the gene matches: 15. The CDR3 spans 19 residues. CDR1 SEHNR and CDR2 FQNEAQ come from the germline V gene (reference sequence). CDR3 in amino acids: CASSLRPGQGVNGANVLTF. In nucleotides, the CDR3 is TGTGCCAGCAGCCTCCGTCCGGGACAGGGCGTGAACGGGGCCAACGTCCTGACTTTC.

The genes are TRBV29-1 and TRBJ1-1; the D gene is possibly TRBD1 (6 bases). V was pared by 7 bases and J by 3 bases, with 15 bases between. The CDR3 is 13 residues long. Germline CDR1 reads SQVTM; CDR2 reads ANQGSEA. CDR3: CSAQGQEDTEAFF. The CDR3 nucleotides are TGCAGCGCACAGGGCCAGGAGGACACTGAAGCTTTCTTT.

In DNA form, the CDR3 reads TGTGCCAGCAGCACCCTAGCGGAATTCACAGATACGCAGTATTTT. Protein: CASSTLAEFTDTQYF. The chain carries TRBV27 and TRBJ2-3; 7 bases are shared with TRBD2. With V trimmed by 6 bases and J by 2 bases, 8 bases remained unmatched. The germline CDR1 and CDR2 sequences are MNHEY and SMNVEV (reference sequence). The CDR3 spans 15 residues.